The 9 T cell receptor beta chains reported below all come from one sample, sequenced in a study of blood T cell repertoires in COVID-19. Method: immunoSEQ multiplex PCR; TCRdb's copy keeps in-frame clones and lacks some. The sample comprises tens of thousands of clones, roughly 87% of which are singletons, and over 12% rests with the top ten. Specimen: peripheral blood. These receptors were taken from a male donor with acute or convalescent COVID-19.

The chain combines TRBV5-4 with TRBJ1-6, with D perhaps TRBD1 (5 bases). V lost 6 bases to trimming and J lost 7 bases, with 14 bases between them. Germline CDR1 and CDR2: SGHNT and YYREEE (reference sequence). The CDR3 has 14 amino acids. The CDR3, as DNA: TGTGCCAGCACCCAGTTCGGGGGGAATTCACCCCTCCACTTT. This translates into CASTQFGGNSPLHF.

V is TRBV15 and J is TRBJ1-5; the D gene is possibly TRBD1 (6 bases). The CDR3 runs 18 residues. Germline CDR1 and CDR2: LNHNV and YYDKDF (reference sequence). The germline V and J ends were trimmed by 1 base and 5 bases, with 21 bases remaining between them. The CDR3 loop reads CATSRARGEGVTHQPQHF. For the CDR3, the DNA is TGTGCCACCAGCAGAGCCCGGGGGGAGGGGGTCACCCATCAGCCCCAGCATTTT. Combining the CDR3 with reference TRBV15 and TRBJ1-5 gives the whole variable domain DAMVIQNPRYQVTQFGKPVTLSCSQTLNHNVMYWYQQKSSQAPKLLFHYYDKDFNNEADTPDNFQSRRPNTSFCFLDIRSPGLGDTAMYLCATSRARGEGVTHQPQHFGDGTRLSIL.

The J gene is TRBJ1-1, the V gene TRBV18; D is unclear. V was cut by 3 bases and J by 0 bases, with 11 bases left in between. This CDR3 is built from 15 residues. CDR1 and CDR2 from the germline V gene are KGHSH and LQKENI. This CDR3 reads CASSPLASLNTEAFF. The CDR3 DNA follows: TGTGCCAGCTCACCTCTCGCCAGTCTGAACACTGAAGCTTTCTTT.

The CDR3 sequence is CASSHISGTGGLAFF. The DNA of the CDR3 is TGTGCCAGCAGCCACATATCCGGGACAGGGGGCTTAGCTTTCTTT. The rearrangement uses TRBV7-9 and TRBJ1-1, with TRBD1 matching 12 bases. Germline V lookup: CDR1 SEHNR, CDR2 FQNEAQ (reference sequence). With V trimmed by 5 bases and J by 10 bases, 11 bases remained unmatched. The CDR3 spans 15 residues.

J is TRBJ2-7 and V is TRBV5-5; a possible D gene is TRBD2 (6 bases). From germline, CDR1 is SGHKS and CDR2 YYEKEE (reference sequence). Deletions cut 4 bases from V and 0 bases from J, with 14 bases between. The CDR3 covers 15 residues. The CDR3: CASSPHGGISYEQYF. CDR3 nucleotide sequence: TGTGCCAGCAGCCCCCACGGGGGAATCTCCTACGAGCAGTACTTC.

The gene calls are TRBV5-5 and TRBJ2-1; 7 bases align to TRBD2. The V segment lost 0 bases and the J segment 0 bases; nucleotides outside the gene matches: 6. CDR1 and CDR2 (germline): SGHKS, YYEKEE (reference sequence). The CDR3 extends over 17 amino acids. The CDR3 spells CASSLAPAGSSYNEQFF. In DNA, the CDR3 is TGTGCCAGCAGCTTGGCCCCAGCGGGGTCCTCCTACAATGAGCAGTTCTTC.

The chain employs TRBV9 and TRBJ2-1; TRBD2 matches 9 bases. Germline lookup yields CDR1 SGDLS and CDR2 YYNGEE. The V and J ends lost 2 bases and 0 bases, in that order; junction bases with no gene match: 9. The CDR3 has 18 amino acids. This CDR3 reads CASSVGLAGGTSYNEQFF. CDR3 nucleotides: TGTGCCAGCAGCGTCGGTCTGGCGGGGGGGACCTCCTACAATGAGCAGTTCTTC. The variable domain in full, with the rest retrieved from reference TRBV9 and TRBJ2-1, is DSGVTQTPKHLITATGQRVTLRCSPRSGDLSVYWYQQSLDQGLQFLIQYYNGEERAKGNILERFSAQQFPDLHSELNLSSLELGDSALYFCASSVGLAGGTSYNEQFFGPGTRLTVL.

CDR3 amino acids: CASSWPPGEQFF. CDR3 nucleotides: TGTGCCAGTAGTTGGCCCCCAGGCGAGCAGTTCTTC. V and J are TRBV19 and TRBJ2-1, with D uncertain. This CDR3 has 12 residues. Germline V gene data show CDR1 as LNHDA and CDR2 as SQIVND (reference sequence). The germline V and J ends were trimmed by 5 bases and 10 bases, with 12 bases remaining between them. The whole variable domain, remainder taken from reference TRBV19 and TRBJ2-1, is DGGITQSPKYLFRKEGQNVTLSCEQNLNHDAMYWYRQDPGQGLRLIYYSQIVNDFQKGDIAEGYSVSREKKESFPLTVTSAQKNPTAFYLCASSWPPGEQFFGPGTRLTVL.

The chain has TRBV7-9 and TRBJ2-2; a possible D gene is TRBD2 (6 bases). The CDR3 contains 17 residues. V was pared by 4 bases and J by 6 bases, with 21 bases between. Germline CDR1 SEHNR, CDR2 FQNEAQ (reference sequence). CDR3 bases: TGTGCCAGCAGCTCCTCCTGGGGGGAATTGTACCCCGGGGAGCTGTTTTTT. Translation: CASSSSWGELYPGELFF.